These 26 T cell receptor beta chains originate from one sample sequenced in a study of radiotherapy plus CTLA-4 blockade in lung cancer (dated by TCRdb to 2016 to 2018). Libraries came from the immunoSEQ multiplex PCR assay. The immuneACCESS repertoire file appears here via TCRdb, limited to in-frame rearrangements. These files lack a portion of the clones; in checked studies, under half of the deficit traces to unresolved V genes, and the cause of the others is not known. This sample holds around 78,000 clones; 78% were observed only once. The ten top clones hold 3.5% to 4.5% of the sample. This material consisted of peripheral blood, taken from a patient treated with radiotherapy plus ipilimumab. The receptors stem from a human donor with non-small cell lung cancer who had a partial response to radiotherapy plus ipilimumab. Some clones in this sample may be carry-over from other donors' samples.

This sequence joins TRBV5-1 and TRBJ2-5, with 8 nucleotides matching TRBD1. The CDR3 length is 16 residues. Germline assignment: CDR1 SGHRS and CDR2 YFSETQ. Germline trimming cut 0 bases from V and 1 base from J; bases unmatched to any gene: 5. The CDR3 loop is CASSLGTGFRQETQYF. The CDR3 nucleotides read TGCGCCAGCAGCTTGGGGACAGGGTTTCGCCAAGAGACCCAGTACTTC.

The chain recombines TRBV19 with TRBJ1-2; D call uncertain. Germline CDR1 is LNHDA and CDR2 is SQIVND (reference sequence). V was trimmed by 8 bases and J by 8 bases, leaving 24 bases between them. The CDR3 is 15 amino acids. CDR3 amino acids: CASLQSDSNPGGYTF. In nucleotides, the CDR3 is TGTGCCAGTTTGCAATCTGACTCTAATCCCGGAGGCTACACCTTC.

This clone was detected only once. The chain couples TRBV7-2 to TRBJ2-1; D unclear. The CDR3 loop spans 14 amino acids. CDR1 is SGHTA and CDR2 is FQGNSA in the germline V gene. V was cut by 1 base and J by 4 bases, with 8 bases left in between. In nucleotides, the CDR3 is TGTGCCAGCAGCTTAGACTCACTGTACAATGAGCAGTTCTTC. This codes for CASSLDSLYNEQFF.

This clone was seen a few times. The chain carries TRBV13 and TRBJ2-5; possible D gene TRBD1, 6 bases. CDR3 size: 15 residues. CDR1 is PRHDT and CDR2 is FYEKMQ in the germline V gene (reference sequence). V shed 2 bases and J shed 5 bases, with 15 bases lying between them. The CDR3 reads CASSLRPGRGETQYF. The DNA for the CDR3 is TGTGCCAGCAGCTTACGTCCTGGAAGGGGGGAGACCCAGTACTTC.

The chain joins TRBV9 to TRBJ1-6; 10 nucleotides line up with TRBD1. V lost 3 bases to trimming and J lost 6 bases; unmatched junction nucleotides: 6. This CDR3 spans 16 amino acids. Germline loops: CDR1 SGDLS, CDR2 YYNGEE. The CDR3 DNA is TGTGCCAGCAGCGGTCGGACAGGGGGTAGTAATTCACCCCTCCACTTT. Encoded protein: CASSGRTGGSNSPLHF.

The CDR3 spells CASSPEILVTPEQYF. In DNA form, the CDR3 reads TGCGCCAGCAGCCCCGAAATACTAGTTACCCCCGAGCAGTACTTC. This chain links TRBV5-1 with TRBJ2-5; tentatively, D is TRBD2 (5 bases). The J call may not be correct, given that the DNA end is closer to TRBJ2-7. From germline, CDR1 is SGHRS and CDR2 YFSETQ. The CDR3 spans 15 residues.

In this sample, this clone turned up once. This chain joins TRBV7-9 and TRBJ1-4; D is perhaps TRBD1 (6 bases). Per the germline V gene, CDR1 is SEHNR and CDR2 is FQNEAQ (reference sequence). This CDR3 is built from 15 residues. The V end lost 5 bases, the J end lost 7 bases, and 17 bases lay between the germline ends. The CDR3 DNA is TGTGCCAGCAGCCTGCTGGGGGGGCGGGTTGAAAAACTGTTTTTT. Protein: CASSLLGGRVEKLFF.

This chain uses TRBV6-5 with TRBJ1-2, with TRBD1 as a possible D gene (5 bases). Trimming took 2 bases from V and 5 from J, leaving 6 bases between them. The V gene's germline CDR1 is MNHEY and CDR2 SVGAGI. CDR3 size: 12 residues. The CDR3 DNA reads TGTGCCAGCAGTTACAAGGGGTATGGCTACACCTTC. Protein product: CASSYKGYGYTF.

This sequence joins TRBV19 and TRBJ2-7, with 8 nucleotides matching TRBD2. There are 16 residues in the CDR3. Per germline, CDR1 LNHDA and CDR2 SQIVND (reference sequence). V trimming: 6 bases; J trimming: 4 bases; junction bases outside the gene matches: 14. CDR3 sequence reads: CASSPGGGTLAYEQYF. In DNA, the CDR3 is TGTGCCAGTAGCCCCGGGGGGGGTACTCTAGCTTACGAGCAGTACTTC.

The V gene is TRBV13, the J gene TRBJ2-3, with 10 nucleotides matching TRBD2. Trimming cost V 6 bases and J 4 bases; bases outside gene matches: 10. The CDR3 is 16 residues long. Germline V gene data show CDR1 as PRHDT and CDR2 as FYEKMQ (reference sequence). The CDR3 nucleotides read TGTGCCAGCAGATCTCAAGCGGGGGGGGGCGCAGATACGCAGTATTTT. This codes for CASRSQAGGGADTQYF.

The V gene is TRBV10-1, the J gene TRBJ1-1, with a possible D match to TRBD1 (5 bases). Trimming stripped 10 bases from V and 2 bases from J, with 11 bases between. Germline CDR1 WNHNN, CDR2 SYGVQD (reference sequence). This CDR3 region has 12 residues. The CDR3 DNA follows: TGCGCCATCATAGGACATAACACTGAAGCTTTCTTT. This codes for CAIIGHNTEAFF.

The gene calls are TRBV28 and TRBJ2-3; 9 bases agree with TRBD2. With 5 bases clipped from V and 4 bases from J, the junction kept 7 bases outside the gene matches. CDR1 and CDR2 from the germline V gene are MDHEN and SYDVKM. This CDR3 comprises 15 residues. CDR3 protein: CASSNSGGLPDTQYF. The CDR3 DNA reads as TGTGCCAGCAGTAATAGCGGGGGCCTGCCAGATACGCAGTATTTT.

This rearrangement joins TRBV15 to TRBJ1-5; D gene uncertain. This CDR3 has 15 residues. Germline lookup yields CDR1 LNHNV and CDR2 YYDKDF (reference sequence). The V end was cut by 0 bases, the J end by 4 bases, with 10 bases between. The CDR3 sequence is CATSRDRTGNQPQHF. Written as DNA, the CDR3 is TGTGCCACCAGCAGAGATCGGACGGGGAATCAGCCCCAGCATTTT.

This clone was seen a handful of times. V is TRBV7-9 and J is TRBJ1-3; D possibly corresponds to TRBD1 (6 bases). This CDR3 spans 12 amino acids. Germline V lookup: CDR1 SEHNR, CDR2 FQNEAQ (reference sequence). V shed 5 bases and J shed 11 bases, with 13 bases lying between them. The CDR3 sequence: CASSPTEGAIYF. The CDR3 region has the DNA TGTGCCAGCAGCCCGACCGAGGGGGCCATATATTTT.

The chain joins TRBV28 to TRBJ1-2; TRBD1 aligns across 7 bases. Trimming took 6 bases from V and 5 from J; bases not matched to a gene: 12. Germline values: CDR1 MDHEN, CDR2 SYDVKM. The CDR3 contains 15 residues. The CDR3 protein is CASRQHPTGSYGYTF. As DNA, the CDR3 is TGTGCCAGCAGACAGCACCCGACAGGGTCATATGGCTACACCTTC.

The rearrangement links TRBV19 to TRBJ1-2, with 8 bases identical to TRBD1. V gave up 11 bases and J gave up 8 bases; unmatched junction bases: 13. Per germline, CDR1 LNHDA and CDR2 SQIVND (reference sequence). This CDR3 is built from 13 residues. The CDR3 sequence is CAVSGQGGGGYTF. The DNA of the CDR3 is TGTGCCGTCTCCGGACAGGGCGGTGGGGGCTACACCTTC.

This clone was observed a handful of times. The chain has TRBV28 and TRBJ2-7; tentative D call: TRBD2 (6 bases). This CDR3 is 14 amino acids long. Deletions cut 4 bases from V and 2 bases from J, with 12 bases between. From germline, CDR1 is MDHEN and CDR2 SYDVKM. As DNA, the CDR3 is TGTGCCAGCAGTTCGGGACTCGAAACCTACGAGCAGTACTTC. Amino acid sequence: CASSSGLETYEQYF. The whole variable domain, remainder taken from reference TRBV28 and TRBJ2-7, is DVKVTQSSRYLVKRTGEKVFLECVQDMDHENMFWYRQDPGLGLRLIYFSYDVKMKEKGDIPEGYSVSREKKERFSLILESASTNQTSMYLCASSSGLETYEQYFGPGTRLTVT.

The rearrangement joins TRBV6-1 to TRBJ2-7, with D tentatively TRBD1 (6 bases). The CDR3 is 14 amino acids. The V end was cut by 8 bases, the J end by 5 bases, with 19 bases between. CDR1 MNHNS and CDR2 SASEGT come from the germline V gene. The CDR3, as DNA: TGTGCCAGCCCCGGCGAGCAGGGGCGGAACGAGCAGTACTTC. Its protein is CASPGEQGRNEQYF.

For this clone: The junction does not match germline at one end; this may be a read error. The V gene is TRBV15, the J gene TRBJ2-7; TRBD1 agrees at 11 bases. The germline V gene has CDR1 LNHNV and CDR2 YYDKDF (reference sequence). The CDR3 extends over 15 amino acids. Written as DNA, the CDR3 is TGTGCCACCAAACCGGGACAGGGGGTCTCCCACGAGCAGTACTTC. It specifies CATKPGQGVSHEQYF.

The V and J genes are TRBV7-3 and TRBJ2-1; 9 bases line up with TRBD2. The length of the CDR3 is 16 residues. Germline trimming cut 3 bases from V and 5 bases from J; bases unmatched to any gene: 8. From germline, CDR1 is SGHTA and CDR2 FQGTGA. The CDR3 spells CASSLVAGAAHNEQFF. The CDR3 DNA reads TGTGCCAGCAGCTTGGTAGCGGGGGCGGCCCACAATGAGCAGTTCTTC.

This rearrangement joins TRBV19 to TRBJ1-5; D might be TRBD1 (6 bases). Looked up from germline, CDR1 is LNHDA and CDR2 is SQIVND (reference sequence). This CDR3 region has 16 residues. The ends were cut back, 1 base at V and 7 bases at J, with 17 bases in the middle. The DNA for the CDR3 is TGTGCCAGTAGTATAGTTAAAACAGGGCTATTACAGCCCCAGCATTTT. Its translation is CASSIVKTGLLQPQHF.

This sequence joins TRBV27 and TRBJ1-4; D may be TRBD1 (6 bases). Germline CDR1 MNHEY, CDR2 SMNVEV (reference sequence). Trimming removed 5 bases from V and 0 bases from J, with 19 bases in between. The CDR3 is 18 residues long. The CDR3 DNA is TGTGCCAGCAGTCTAGGGACACCGGGGGGTGCAACTAATGAAAAACTGTTTTTT. It specifies CASSLGTPGGATNEKLFF.

V gene TRBV19 combines with J gene TRBJ2-2, with unresolved D. Germline assignment: CDR1 LNHDA and CDR2 SQIVND (reference sequence). Trimming stripped 7 bases from V and 6 bases from J, with 6 bases between. There are 11 residues in the CDR3. CDR3 protein: CASTGPGELFF. CDR3 DNA sequence: TGTGCCAGTACTGGCCCCGGGGAGCTGTTTTTT.

This clone was seen a handful of times. The chain joins TRBV4-2 to TRBJ2-3; 9 positions match TRBD2. From germline, CDR1 is LGHNA and CDR2 YNFKEQ. Trimming removed 0 bases from V and 4 bases from J; junction bases left unmatched: 5. The CDR3 sequence is 16 residues long. CDR3 sequence: CASSQDGSGSPDTQYF. In nucleotides, the CDR3 is TGTGCCAGCAGCCAAGATGGTAGCGGGAGCCCAGATACGCAGTATTTT.

This rearrangement joins TRBV7-2 to TRBJ2-5, with a tentative D call TRBD2 (7 bases). The germline V gene has CDR1 SGHTA and CDR2 FQGNSA. V gave up 1 base and J gave up 6 bases, with 15 bases separating them. The CDR3 consists of 15 residues. For the CDR3, the DNA is TGTGCCAGCAGCTTAGGGAGGGGGGGGGTCAAGACCCAGTACTTC. It encodes CASSLGRGGVKTQYF.

This chain connects TRBV28 to TRBJ1-1; tentative D call: TRBD1 (5 bases). Germline V gene data show CDR1 as MDHEN and CDR2 as SYDVKM. The CDR3 runs to 15 residues. Trimming cost V 2 bases and J 6 bases, with 16 bases left between them. CDR3 amino acids: CASSLGPGRLSEAFF. The CDR3 DNA sequence: TGTGCCAGCAGTTTAGGGCCAGGGCGGTTGTCTGAAGCTTTCTTT.